Following are 3 T cell receptor beta chains from one sample sequenced in a study of blood T cell repertoires in COVID-19. Using immunoSEQ multiplex PCR, the repertoire was profiled, and TCRdb retains in-frame clones only, with some absent. Here the sample spans approximately 100,000 clones, about 86% being singletons. The sequenced sample was peripheral blood. All receptors derive from a woman at least 80 years old with active or convalescent COVID-19.

The chain employs TRBV5-5 and TRBJ1-5, with 9 bases matching TRBD1. J was trimmed by 6 bases and V by 4 bases; bases with no gene match: 11. CDR1 and CDR2 from the germline V gene are SGHKS and YYEKEE (reference sequence). The CDR3 spans 16 residues. Here the CDR3 DNA reads TGTGCCAGCAGCCCAGTGCCGGGACAGGGCTCTCAGCCCCAGCATTTT. Its translation: CASSPVPGQGSQPQHF.

The J gene is TRBJ1-1, the V gene TRBV28; TRBD1 matches at 7 bases. The junction had 6 bases not matched to a gene; V was cut back by 7 bases and J by 1 base. This CDR3 spans 14 amino acids. In germline, CDR1 is MDHEN, CDR2 SYDVKM. The DNA of the CDR3 is TGTGCCAGCAACAAGGGACAGACGAACACTGAAGCTTTCTTT. Protein sequence: CASNKGQTNTEAFF.

The chain has TRBV11-2 and TRBJ2-1; 7 nucleotides line up with TRBD2. Losses at the gene ends were 6 bases for V and 2 bases for J; bases not matched to a gene: 7. The CDR3 has 15 amino acids. From germline, CDR1 is SGHAT and CDR2 FQNNGV. CDR3 nucleotides: TGTGCCAGCAGAACTATAGCGGGCACCTACAATGAGCAGTTCTTC. Translated, it gives CASRTIAGTYNEQFF.